The entry that follows covers one T cell receptor (beta chain) sequence. The CDR3 covers 15 residues. V was shortened by 5 bases and J by 5 bases, with 13 bases between the two germline ends. Per germline, CDR1 LNHDA and CDR2 SQIVND (reference sequence). This sample is drawn from a study of blood T cell repertoires in COVID-19. About the research overall: Whether acute or convalescent, the COVID-19 samples came from the United States, Italy and Spain. Sample material is recorded as cDNA or gDNA derived from T cells, B-cell-depleted T cells, or PBMCs.

Original data processing: The authors estimated nucleated cell counts from reference gene primer amplification. Data came from immunoSEQ multiplex PCR; TCRdb stores just in-frame clones and leaves some out. That table is the source of V, J and clone size, and D and trimming were worked out from the DNA. This sample has some 150,000 clones, with around four fifths found just once. The specimen sequenced was peripheral blood. The TCR sequence derives from a woman in her 40s with active or convalescent COVID-19. V gene TRBV19 combines with J gene TRBJ1-6, with a weak D call TRBD1 (6 bases). The CDR3 here is CASSDRSGDNSPLHF. CDR3 nucleotides: TGTGCCAGTAGTGACAGGAGCGGGGATAATTCACCCCTCCACTTT.